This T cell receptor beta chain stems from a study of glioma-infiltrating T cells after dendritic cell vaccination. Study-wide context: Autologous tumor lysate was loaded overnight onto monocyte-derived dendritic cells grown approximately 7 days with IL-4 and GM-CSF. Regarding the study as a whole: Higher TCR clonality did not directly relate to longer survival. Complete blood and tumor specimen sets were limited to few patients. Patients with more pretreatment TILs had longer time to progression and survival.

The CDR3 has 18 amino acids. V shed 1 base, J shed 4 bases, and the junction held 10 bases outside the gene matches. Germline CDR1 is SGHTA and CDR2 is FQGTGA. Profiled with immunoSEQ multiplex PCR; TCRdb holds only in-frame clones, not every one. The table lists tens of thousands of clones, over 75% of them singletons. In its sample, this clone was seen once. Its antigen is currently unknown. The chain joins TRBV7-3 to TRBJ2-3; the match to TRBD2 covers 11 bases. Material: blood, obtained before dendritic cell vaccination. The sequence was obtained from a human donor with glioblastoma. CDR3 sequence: CASSLRASGRLSADTQYF. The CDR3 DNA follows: TGTGCCAGCAGCTTAAGGGCTAGCGGGAGGTTAAGCGCAGATACGCAGTATTTT.